This entry lists 20 T cell receptor beta chains sequenced from one sample in a study of T cells in Graves' hyperthyroidism and ophthalmopathy. Amplification yielded TCR beta CDR3 regions, with RNA transcripts as the source. The study used the HTBI primer set for a first-round RT-PCR of the TCR CDR3. Each CDR3 protein is one row after TCRdb ran MiXCR on the multiplex PCR reads. The table has a few hundred thousand distinct CDR3 sequences, 15% to 18% seen once; the top ten hold under 7.5%. Sequenced material: blood. These TCRs come from a woman in her 30s with Graves' hyperthyroidism.

The chain has TRBV11-1 and TRBJ2-7, with TRBD2 matching 12 bases. J was trimmed by 1 base and V by 6 bases; bases with no gene match: 7. The CDR3 runs to 16 residues. Germline V lookup: CDR1 SGHAT, CDR2 FQDESV (reference sequence). The CDR3 loop is CASSRGLAGISYEQYF. The CDR3 DNA reads as TGTGCCAGCAGTCGGGGACTAGCGGGTATATCCTACGAGCAGTACTTC.

V usage is TRBV28 and J usage is TRBJ2-6; D may match TRBD1 or TRBD2 (6 bases each). Germline loops: CDR1 MDHEN, CDR2 SYDVKM. This CDR3 spans 15 amino acids. The V end lost 5 bases, the J end lost 2 bases, and 10 bases lay between the germline ends. CDR3 coding DNA: TGTGCCAGCAGTCCGGGGGCGCCTGGGGCCAACGTCCTGACTTTC. It specifies CASSPGAPGANVLTF.

The chain combines TRBV20-1 with TRBJ1-1; D gene uncertain. This CDR3 has 13 amino acids. Germline CDR1 DFQATT, CDR2 SNEGSKA (reference sequence). Trimming stripped 3 bases from V and 11 bases from J, with 19 bases between. Here the CDR3 DNA reads TGCAGTGCTAGGCCGGAGGTCGGGCATGGGGCTTTCTTT. It encodes CSARPEVGHGAFF.

This clonotype has ten or more counts. The chain joins TRBV12-3 or TRBV12-4 to TRBJ2-3; D possibly corresponds to TRBD2 (6 bases). Trimming stripped 3 bases from V and 9 bases from J, with 10 bases between. The CDR3 covers 12 residues. The CDR3 is CASSLGGGTQYF. In DNA form, the CDR3 reads TGTGCCAGCAGTTTGGGTGGGGGGACGCAGTATTTT.

In this sample, this clonotype turned up many times. The gene calls are TRBV18 and TRBJ2-7, with no clear D. CDR1 KGHSH and CDR2 LQKENI come from the germline V gene. The CDR3 consists of 13 residues. Between the trimmed V and J ends, which lost 3 bases and 3 bases, there was a span of 9 bases. CDR3 coding DNA: TGTGCCAGCTCACCCCAAAACTACTACGAGCAGTACTTC. It translates to CASSPQNYYEQYF.

There are many counts of this clonotype. The chain is built from TRBV28 and TRBJ2-5; D possibly corresponds to TRBD2 (7 bases). V gave up 3 bases and J gave up 11 bases, with 13 bases separating them. This CDR3 region has 12 residues. Germline V lookup: CDR1 MDHEN, CDR2 SYDVKM. Written as DNA, the CDR3 is TGTGCCAGCAGTTTCCCGGGGGGCACACAGTACTTC. Protein sequence: CASSFPGGTQYF.

Many counts were recorded for this clonotype. The chain recombines TRBV6-2 or TRBV6-3 with TRBJ1-5; tentative D call: TRBD1 (6 bases). This CDR3 spans 14 amino acids. Germline V lookup: CDR1 MNHEY, CDR2 SVGEGT. Trimming removed 6 bases at V and 0 bases at J, with 9 bases between. CDR3 DNA sequence: TGTGCCAGCAGGGACAGTTTTAGCAATCAGCCCCAGCATTTT. Protein sequence: CASRDSFSNQPQHF.

Turning to this clonotype: Mismatch with germline at one junction end may stem from a read error. CDR3 sequence reads: CSARWERSYGQYF. The DNA of the CDR3 is TGCAGTGCTAGGTGGGAGCGGTCCTACGGGCAGTACTTC. The chain uses TRBV20-1 and TRBJ2-7, with a weak D call TRBD2 (5 bases). From germline, CDR1 is DFQATT and CDR2 SNEGSKA (reference sequence). This CDR3 spans 13 amino acids.

V gene TRBV20-1 combines with J gene TRBJ2-3; 8 bases fit TRBD2. The CDR3 length is 14 residues. After removal of 4 bases from V and 2 bases from J, the junction contained 5 bases not matched to a gene. The germline V gene encodes CDR1 DFQATT and CDR2 SNEGSKA (reference sequence). CDR3 coding DNA: TGCAGTGCTACTGTAGCGGGAACCACAGATACGCAGTATTTT. Its translation is CSATVAGTTDTQYF.

The genes are TRBV5-1 and TRBJ2-5; D is possibly TRBD1 or TRBD2 (5 bases each). With 0 bases removed from V and 2 bases from J, the gap between germline ends came to 17 bases. This CDR3 contains 17 residues. The germline CDR1 and CDR2 sequences are SGHRS and YFSETQ. Here the CDR3 DNA reads TGCGCCAGCAGCTTGGCCGGGACCTCGACCGGACAAGAGACCCAGTACTTC. This translates into CASSLAGTSTGQETQYF.

This clonotype was seen at least ten times. The chain recombines TRBV11-1 with TRBJ1-1; tentative D call: TRBD1 (6 bases). Germline assignment: CDR1 SGHAT and CDR2 FQDESV (reference sequence). The CDR3 is 14 residues long. Trimming cost V 3 bases and J 6 bases, with 14 bases left between them. Here the CDR3 reads CASSFTGHSAEAFF. Here the CDR3 DNA reads TGTGCCAGCAGCTTTACGGGACACTCTGCTGAAGCTTTCTTT.

This clonotype has at least ten counts. The J gene is TRBJ1-2, the V gene TRBV30, with D perhaps matching TRBD1 (6 bases). V lost 2 bases and J lost 5, with 15 bases in between. This CDR3 has 14 amino acids. Germline V gives CDR1 GTSNPN, CDR2 SVGIG (reference sequence). The CDR3 DNA follows: TGTGCCTGGAGTCCAGGGGACCGCCGTTATGGCTACACCTTC. This codes for CAWSPGDRRYGYTF.

This clonotype has ten or more counts. The chain carries TRBV2 and TRBJ2-3, with TRBD2 identical over 11 bases. The germline gives CDR1 SNHLY, CDR2 FYNNEI. CDR3 length: 16 amino acids. Losses at the gene ends were 8 bases for V and 4 bases for J; bases not matched to a gene: 11. The chain's CDR3 is CASRLVLAGVADTQYF. DNA of the CDR3: TGTGCCAGCCGCTTAGTACTAGCGGGAGTGGCAGATACGCAGTATTTT. Looking up the rest from reference TRBV2 and TRBJ2-3 gives the full variable domain: EPEVTQTPSHQVTQMGQEVILRCVPISNHLYFYWYRQILGQKVEFLVSFYNNEISEKSEIFDDQFSVERPDGSNFTLKIRSTKLEDSAMYFCASRLVLAGVADTQYFGPGTRLTVL.

This clonotype was detected many times. CDR3 DNA: TGTGCCAGCTCACCAGGGATCACAGATACGCAGTATTTT. It codes for CASSPGITDTQYF. V is TRBV18 and J is TRBJ2-3; D remains ambiguous. Germline-derived CDR1 and CDR2 are KGHSH and LQKENI. The CDR3 sequence is 13 residues long. The ends were cut back, 2 bases at V and 2 bases at J, with 5 bases in the middle.

This clonotype was counted many times. The V and J genes are TRBV7-9 and TRBJ2-7; TRBD1 is a possible D gene (6 bases). The V gene lost 1 base and the J gene lost 5 bases, with 9 bases spanning the gap. The CDR3 consists of 13 residues. Germline V lookup: CDR1 SEHNR, CDR2 FQNEAQ (reference sequence). The CDR3: CASSLVQGHEQYF. In nucleotides, the CDR3 is TGTGCCAGCAGCTTAGTACAGGGTCACGAGCAGTACTTC.

At least ten counts were recorded for this clonotype. CDR3 sequence: CSGSDGTYEQYF. The CDR3 region has the DNA TGCAGTGGGTCAGACGGGACCTACGAGCAGTACTTC. V and J are TRBV20-1 and TRBJ2-7, with TRBD2 as a possible D gene (5 bases). Germline-derived CDR1 and CDR2 are DFQATT and SNEGSKA (reference sequence). CDR3 length: 12 amino acids. V was trimmed by 7 bases and J by 2 bases, leaving 12 bases between them.

This clonotype was found many times. This chain joins TRBV28 and TRBJ2-3; perhaps TRBD1 as D (6 bases). Trimming left V 6 bases short and J 7 bases short, with 11 bases between. Germline CDR1 reads MDHEN; CDR2 reads SYDVKM. The CDR3 is 12 amino acids. CDR3 DNA: TGTGCCAGCAGCCCGACAGGACATACGCAGTATTTT. Translated: CASSPTGHTQYF.

This clonotype was counted many times. The chain links TRBV4-2 to TRBJ1-1; the D gene is possibly TRBD1 (5 bases). Germline V CDR1 and CDR2: LGHNA, YNFKEQ. The V gene lost 0 bases and the J gene lost 5 bases, with 13 bases spanning the gap. The CDR3 length is 15 residues. This chain's CDR3 is CASSQEGQGRTEAFF. CDR3 nucleotide sequence: TGTGCCAGCAGCCAAGAAGGGCAGGGAAGGACTGAAGCTTTCTTT.

This clonotype was seen repeatedly, ten times or more. This sequence joins TRBV6-6 and TRBJ1-1; D uncertain. V was shortened by 2 bases and J by 1 base, with 8 bases between the two germline ends. Germline CDR1 is MNHNY and CDR2 is SVGAGI (reference sequence). The CDR3 contains 14 residues. The CDR3 nucleotides are TGTGCCAGCAGTTACGATTGGCGGAACACTGAAGCTTTCTTT. It translates to CASSYDWRNTEAFF.

Details on this clonotype: This may come from a read error, since a much larger clone is one base off. The rearrangement uses TRBV14 and TRBJ2-5; D is undetermined. Deletions cut 2 bases from V and 5 bases from J, with 15 bases between. The CDR3 is made up of 15 amino acids. CDR1 is SGHDN, CDR2 FVKESK, per germline. CDR3 nucleotides: TGTGCCAGCAGCCAACTGTCCCCGCGAGTGGAGACCCAGTACTTC. It is translated as CASSQLSPRVETQYF. Looking up the rest from reference TRBV14 and TRBJ2-5 gives the full variable domain: EAGVTQFPSHSVIEKGQTVTLRCDPISGHDNLYWYRRVMGKEIKFLLHFVKESKQDESGMPNNRFLAERTGGTYSTLKVQPAELEDSGVYFCASSQLSPRVETQYFGPGTRLLVL.